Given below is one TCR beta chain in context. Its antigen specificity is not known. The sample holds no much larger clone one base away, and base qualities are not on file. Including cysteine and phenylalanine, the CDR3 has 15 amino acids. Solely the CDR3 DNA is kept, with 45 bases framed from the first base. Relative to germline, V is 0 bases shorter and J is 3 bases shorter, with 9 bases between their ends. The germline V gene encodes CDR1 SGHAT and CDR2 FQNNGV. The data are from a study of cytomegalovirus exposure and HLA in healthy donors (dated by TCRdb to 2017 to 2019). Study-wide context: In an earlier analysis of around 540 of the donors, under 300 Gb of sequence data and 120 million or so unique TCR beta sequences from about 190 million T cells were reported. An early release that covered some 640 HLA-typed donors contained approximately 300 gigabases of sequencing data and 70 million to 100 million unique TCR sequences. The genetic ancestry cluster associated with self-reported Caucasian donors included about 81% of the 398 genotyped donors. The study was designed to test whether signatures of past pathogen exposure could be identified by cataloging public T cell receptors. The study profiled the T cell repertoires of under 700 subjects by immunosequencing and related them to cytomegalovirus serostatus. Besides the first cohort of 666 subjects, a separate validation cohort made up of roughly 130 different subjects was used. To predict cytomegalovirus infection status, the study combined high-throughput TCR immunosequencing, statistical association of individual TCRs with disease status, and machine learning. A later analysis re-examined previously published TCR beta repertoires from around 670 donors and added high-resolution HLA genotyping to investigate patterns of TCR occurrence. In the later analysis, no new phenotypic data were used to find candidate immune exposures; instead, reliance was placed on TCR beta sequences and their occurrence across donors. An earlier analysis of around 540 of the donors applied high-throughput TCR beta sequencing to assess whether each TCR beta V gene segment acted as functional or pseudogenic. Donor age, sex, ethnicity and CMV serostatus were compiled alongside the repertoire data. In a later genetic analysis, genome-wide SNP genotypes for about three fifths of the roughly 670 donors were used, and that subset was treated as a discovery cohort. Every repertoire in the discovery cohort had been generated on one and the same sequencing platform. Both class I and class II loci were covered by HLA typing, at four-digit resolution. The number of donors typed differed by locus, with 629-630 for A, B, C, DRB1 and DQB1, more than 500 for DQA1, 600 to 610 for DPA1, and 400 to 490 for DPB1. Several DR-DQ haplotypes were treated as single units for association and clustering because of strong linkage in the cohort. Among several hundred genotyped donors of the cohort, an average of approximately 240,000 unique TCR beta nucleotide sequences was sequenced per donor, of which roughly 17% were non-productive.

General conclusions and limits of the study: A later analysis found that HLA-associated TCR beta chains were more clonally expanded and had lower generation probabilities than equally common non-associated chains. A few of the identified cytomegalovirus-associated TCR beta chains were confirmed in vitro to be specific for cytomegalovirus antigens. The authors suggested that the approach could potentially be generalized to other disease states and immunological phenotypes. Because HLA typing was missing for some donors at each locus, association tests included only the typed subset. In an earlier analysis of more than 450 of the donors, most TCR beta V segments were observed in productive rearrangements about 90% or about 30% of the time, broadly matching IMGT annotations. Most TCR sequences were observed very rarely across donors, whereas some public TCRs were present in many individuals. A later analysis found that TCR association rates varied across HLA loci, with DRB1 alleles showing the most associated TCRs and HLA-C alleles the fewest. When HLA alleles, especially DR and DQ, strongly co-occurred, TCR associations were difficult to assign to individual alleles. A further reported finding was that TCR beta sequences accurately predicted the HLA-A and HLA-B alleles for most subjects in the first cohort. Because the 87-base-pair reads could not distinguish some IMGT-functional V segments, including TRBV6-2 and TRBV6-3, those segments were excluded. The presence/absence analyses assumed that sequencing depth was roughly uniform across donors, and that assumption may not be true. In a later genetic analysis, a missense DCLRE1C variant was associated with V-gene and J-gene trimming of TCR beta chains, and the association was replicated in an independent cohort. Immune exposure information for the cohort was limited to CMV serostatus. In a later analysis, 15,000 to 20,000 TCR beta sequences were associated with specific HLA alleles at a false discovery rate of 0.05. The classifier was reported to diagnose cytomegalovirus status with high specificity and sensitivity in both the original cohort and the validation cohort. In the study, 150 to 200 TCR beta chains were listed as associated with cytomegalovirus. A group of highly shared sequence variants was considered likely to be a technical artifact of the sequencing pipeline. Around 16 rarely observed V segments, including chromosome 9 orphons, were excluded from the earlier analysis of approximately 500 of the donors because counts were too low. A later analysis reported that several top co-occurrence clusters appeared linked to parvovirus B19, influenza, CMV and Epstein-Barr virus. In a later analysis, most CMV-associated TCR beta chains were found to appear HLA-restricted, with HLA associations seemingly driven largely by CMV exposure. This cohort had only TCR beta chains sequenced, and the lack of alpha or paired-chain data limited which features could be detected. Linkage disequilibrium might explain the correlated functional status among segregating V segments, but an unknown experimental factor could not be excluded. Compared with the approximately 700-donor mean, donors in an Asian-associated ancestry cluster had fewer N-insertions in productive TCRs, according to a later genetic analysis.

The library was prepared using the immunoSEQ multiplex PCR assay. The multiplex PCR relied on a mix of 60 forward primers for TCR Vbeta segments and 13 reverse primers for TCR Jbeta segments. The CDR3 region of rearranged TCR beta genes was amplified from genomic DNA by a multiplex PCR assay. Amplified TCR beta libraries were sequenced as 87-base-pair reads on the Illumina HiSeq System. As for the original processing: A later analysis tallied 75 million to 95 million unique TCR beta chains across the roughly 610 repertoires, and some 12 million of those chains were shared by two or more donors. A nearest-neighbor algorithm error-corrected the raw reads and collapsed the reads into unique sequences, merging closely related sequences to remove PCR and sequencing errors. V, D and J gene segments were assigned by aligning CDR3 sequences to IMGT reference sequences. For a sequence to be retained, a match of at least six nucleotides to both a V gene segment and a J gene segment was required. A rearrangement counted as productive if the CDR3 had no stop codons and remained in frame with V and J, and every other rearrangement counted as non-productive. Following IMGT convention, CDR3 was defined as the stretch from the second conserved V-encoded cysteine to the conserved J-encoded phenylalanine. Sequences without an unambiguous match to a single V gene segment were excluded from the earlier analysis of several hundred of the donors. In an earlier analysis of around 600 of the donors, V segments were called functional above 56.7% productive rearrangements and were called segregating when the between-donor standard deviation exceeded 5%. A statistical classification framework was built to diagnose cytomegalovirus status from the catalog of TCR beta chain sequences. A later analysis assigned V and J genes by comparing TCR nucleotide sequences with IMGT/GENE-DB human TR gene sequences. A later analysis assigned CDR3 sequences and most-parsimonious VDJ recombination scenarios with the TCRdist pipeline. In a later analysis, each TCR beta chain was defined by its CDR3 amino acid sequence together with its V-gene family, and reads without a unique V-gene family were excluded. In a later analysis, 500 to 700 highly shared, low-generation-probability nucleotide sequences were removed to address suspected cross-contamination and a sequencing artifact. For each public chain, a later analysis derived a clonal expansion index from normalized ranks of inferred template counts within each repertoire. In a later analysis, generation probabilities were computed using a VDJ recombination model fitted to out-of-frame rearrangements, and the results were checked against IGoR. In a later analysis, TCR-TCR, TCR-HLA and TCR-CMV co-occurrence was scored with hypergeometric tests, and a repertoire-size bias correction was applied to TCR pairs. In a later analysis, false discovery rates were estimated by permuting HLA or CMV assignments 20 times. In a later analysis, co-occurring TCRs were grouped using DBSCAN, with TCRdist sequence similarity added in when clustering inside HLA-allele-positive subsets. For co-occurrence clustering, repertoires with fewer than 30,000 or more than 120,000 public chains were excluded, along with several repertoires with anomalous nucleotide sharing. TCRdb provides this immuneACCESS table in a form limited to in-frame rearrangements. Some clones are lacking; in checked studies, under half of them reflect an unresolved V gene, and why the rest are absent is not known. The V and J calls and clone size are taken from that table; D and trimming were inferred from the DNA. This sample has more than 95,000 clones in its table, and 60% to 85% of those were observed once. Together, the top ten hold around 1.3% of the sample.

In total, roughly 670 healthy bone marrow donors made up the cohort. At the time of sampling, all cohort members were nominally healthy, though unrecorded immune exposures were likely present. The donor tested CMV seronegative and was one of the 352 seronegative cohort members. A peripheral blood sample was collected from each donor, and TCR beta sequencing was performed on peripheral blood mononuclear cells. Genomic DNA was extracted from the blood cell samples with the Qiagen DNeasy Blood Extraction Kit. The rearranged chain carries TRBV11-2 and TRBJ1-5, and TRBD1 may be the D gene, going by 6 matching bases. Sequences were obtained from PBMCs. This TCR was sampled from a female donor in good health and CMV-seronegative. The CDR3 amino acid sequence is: CASSLDRGPNQPQHF. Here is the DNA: TGTGCCAGCAGCTTAGACAGGGGCCCCAATCAGCCCCAGCATTTT.